This entry concerns a single T cell receptor (beta chain). This sample stems from a study of blood T cell repertoires in COVID-19. The protocol was immunoSEQ multiplex PCR, while the TCRdb copy is restricted to in-frame clones and leaves out a portion. The sample shows about 200,000 clones, roughly three quarters of them seen only once. V was pared by 10 bases and J by 10 bases, with 12 bases of the junction left unmatched. From germline, CDR1 is SNHLY and CDR2 FYNNEI. This CDR3 has 14 residues. The chain combines TRBV2 with TRBJ1-6; 8 positions agree with TRBD1. This TCR came from a woman between 45 and 65 years old with acute COVID-19. The sequencing input was PBMCs or T cells enriched from blood (not recorded which). DNA of the CDR3: TGTGCCATCCCAGACAGGGGATTAGACTCACCCCTCCACTTT. This encodes CAIPDRGLDSPLHF. Complete variable domain (other parts from reference TRBV2 and TRBJ1-6): EPEVTQTPSHQVTQMGQEVILRCVPISNHLYFYWYRQILGQKVEFLVSFYNNEISEKSEIFDDQFSVERPDGSNFTLKIRSTKLEDSAMYFCAIPDRGLDSPLHFGNGTRLTVT.